The source of this T cell receptor beta chain is a study of siplizumab effects on memory and regulatory T cells. Findings of the study overall: A small minority of alloreactive clones were mapped to unstimulated subsets. Where siplizumab was present, mappable alloreactive CD4+ clones averaged around 70% Treg-derived, compared with approximately 25% in controls.

Roughly 10^5 TCR templates underwent assay in each sample. Produced via immunoSEQ multiplex PCR; TCRdb's table is partial and in-frame only. The table lists some 100,000 clones, roughly 96% of them singletons, with less than 0.035% in the top ten. V was pared by 0 bases and J by 0 bases, with 3 bases between. The CDR3 loop spans 13 amino acids. In germline, CDR1 is SGDLS, CDR2 YYNGEE. Turning to this clone: Its antigen is unidentified.

The gene calls are TRBV9 and TRBJ1-1; D gene ambiguous. Sequencing input: naive CD4+ T cells sorted from blood. The TCR sequence derives from a human donor in good health. CDR3: CASSVALNTEAFF. Written as DNA, the CDR3 is TGTGCCAGCAGCGTAGCGTTGAACACTGAAGCTTTCTTT.